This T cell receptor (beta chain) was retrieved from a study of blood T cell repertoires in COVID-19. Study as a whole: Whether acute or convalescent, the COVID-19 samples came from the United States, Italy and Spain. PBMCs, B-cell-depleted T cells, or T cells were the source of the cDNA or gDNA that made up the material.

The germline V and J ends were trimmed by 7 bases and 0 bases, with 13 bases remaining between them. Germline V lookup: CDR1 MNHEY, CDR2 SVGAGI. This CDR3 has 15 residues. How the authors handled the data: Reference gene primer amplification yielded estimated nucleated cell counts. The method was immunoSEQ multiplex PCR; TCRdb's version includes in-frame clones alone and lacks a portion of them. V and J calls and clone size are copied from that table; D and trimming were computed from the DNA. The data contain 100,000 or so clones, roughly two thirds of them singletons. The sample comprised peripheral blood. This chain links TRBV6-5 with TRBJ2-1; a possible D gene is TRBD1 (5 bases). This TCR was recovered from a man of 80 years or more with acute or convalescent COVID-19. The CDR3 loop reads CASTRPRGSYNEQFF. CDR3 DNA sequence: TGTGCCAGCACTCGACCTAGGGGCTCCTACAATGAGCAGTTCTTC.